The next 8 T cell receptor beta chains were all read from a single sample in a study of beta chain features in type 1 diabetes. TCRB transcripts that were expressed got sequenced, as all of the isolated RNA had been reverse transcribed. TCRdb keeps only in-frame clones here, not all; method: immunoSEQ multiplex PCR. The data hold about 220,000 clones, with roughly 10% observed a single time. The sample consisted of central memory CD4+ T cells from blood. The receptor set was obtained from a young man in good health.

This chain joins TRBV18 and TRBJ2-7; 11 bases agree with TRBD2. The trim removed 4 bases at V and 2 bases at J, leaving 1 base unmatched. Germline V gene sequence: CDR1 KGHSH, CDR2 LQKENI. The CDR3 extends over 14 amino acids. In nucleotides, the CDR3 is TGTGCCAGCTCACAACTAGCGGGAGCCTACGAGCAGTACTTC. Translating it yields CASSQLAGAYEQYF.

The V gene is TRBV19, the J gene TRBJ2-7; D perhaps matches TRBD1 (6 bases). The V end was cut by 2 bases, the J end by 6 bases, with 11 bases between. Germline-derived CDR1 and CDR2 are LNHDA and SQIVND (reference sequence). The CDR3 spans 13 residues. The DNA for the CDR3 is TGTGCCAGTAGTATACAGGGGTTAGGCGAGCAGTACTTC. This codes for CASSIQGLGEQYF.

The rearrangement uses TRBV13 and TRBJ2-2; TRBD1 agrees at 8 bases. This CDR3 has 17 amino acids. CDR1 is PRHDT, CDR2 FYEKMQ, per germline (reference sequence). V was clipped by 5 bases and J by 5 bases; unmatched bases: 13. CDR3 in DNA: TGTGCCAGCAGCCAACCCCGCAGACAGGGGTCGACCGGGGAGCTGTTTTTT. As protein: CASSQPRRQGSTGELFF.

This clone showed up just a few times. The chain joins TRBV7-9 to TRBJ2-1; D may match TRBD1 or TRBD2 (5 bases each). Trimming pared 4 bases from V and 10 bases from J, leaving 17 bases between. In germline, CDR1 is SEHNR, CDR2 FQNEAQ (reference sequence). This CDR3 is built from 14 residues. As DNA, the CDR3 is TGTGCCAGCAGCTCGCCCGGGACGGCACGCGAGCAGTTCTTC. The encoded protein is CASSSPGTAREQFF.

The chain has TRBV18 and TRBJ1-5; 7 bases fit TRBD1. V was clipped by 9 bases and J by 5 bases; unmatched bases: 10. The length of the CDR3 is 14 residues. Per germline, CDR1 KGHSH and CDR2 LQKENI. In DNA form, the CDR3 reads TGTGCCAGTCGAGATCGGGACAGTCATCAGCCCCAGCATTTT. Translating it yields CASRDRDSHQPQHF.

The genes are TRBV4-1 and TRBJ2-3; 10 nucleotides line up with TRBD2. Germline V CDR1 and CDR2: MGHRA, YSYEKL. There are 17 residues in the CDR3. V lost 2 bases, J lost 5 bases, and 10 bases stayed unmatched. CDR3 DNA sequence: TGCGCCAGCAGCCAATCCTACGGCCTAGCGGGAGAAGATACGCAGTATTTT. Protein sequence: CASSQSYGLAGEDTQYF.

CDR3 region: CASSSPGLALFF. The CDR3, as DNA: TGTGCCAGCAGCTCACCGGGACTAGCGCTGTTCTTC. The chain is built from TRBV5-6 and TRBJ2-1; 10 bases match TRBD2. From germline, CDR1 is SGHDT and CDR2 YYEEEE. This CDR3 has 12 residues. The ends lost 3 bases at V and 15 bases at J; junction bases unmatched: 6. Variable domain in full (rest from reference TRBV5-6 and TRBJ2-1): DAGVTQSPTHLIKTRGQQVTLRCSPKSGHDTVSWYQQALGQGPQFIFQYYEEEERQRGNFPDRFSGHQFPNYSSELNVNALLLGDSALYLCASSSPGLALFFGPGTRLTVL.

In this sample, this clone turned up a few times. V is TRBV5-1 and J is TRBJ2-6, with D uncertain. V lost 4 bases and J lost 0, with 8 bases in between. The CDR3 extends over 15 amino acids. Germline loops: CDR1 SGHRS, CDR2 YFSETQ. The CDR3 sequence is CASSQDVSGANVLTF. The CDR3 bases are TGCGCCAGCAGCCAGGACGTCTCTGGGGCCAACGTCCTGACTTTC.